This entry lists 11 T cell receptor beta chains sequenced from one sample in a study of blood T cells in healthy people across ages. For the second PCR, which ran for about 7 to 11 cycles, a sample-barcoded 5' primer and a J-beta primer mix were used. From the 5' RACE reads, TCRdb called clonotypes with MiXCR, one entry per CDR3 protein. This table holds about 1.7 million distinct CDR3 sequences, under 30% found once. Sequenced material: blood. All receptors come from a woman in her twenties or thirties in good health.

The chain has TRBV3-1 and TRBJ2-1; 7 nucleotides align to TRBD2. Trimming cost V 4 bases and J 7 bases; bases outside gene matches: 13. This CDR3 is built from 16 residues. Germline values: CDR1 LGHDT, CDR2 YNNKEL (reference sequence). CDR3 region: CASSPRASGSRNEQFF. The CDR3 region has the DNA TGTGCCAGCAGCCCCCGGGCTAGCGGCTCGAGGAATGAGCAGTTCTTC.

This clonotype was counted between two and nine times. The chain joins TRBV2 to TRBJ2-1; the D gene could be TRBD1 or TRBD2 (6 bases each). This CDR3 has 12 amino acids. The V end was cut by 8 bases, the J end by 6 bases, with 11 bases between. Germline V gives CDR1 SNHLY, CDR2 FYNNEI. Written as DNA, the CDR3 is TGTGCCAGCCTTGGGGGGCTCAATGAGCAGTTCTTC. It codes for CASLGGLNEQFF.

The V gene is TRBV4-1, the J gene TRBJ2-3; possible D gene TRBD1, 7 bases. V shed 0 bases and J shed 9 bases, with 22 bases lying between them. The CDR3 loop spans 17 amino acids. CDR1 is MGHRA and CDR2 is YSYEKL in the germline V gene. The CDR3 reads CASSQDFPSRGSGTQYF. CDR3 in DNA: TGCGCCAGCAGCCAAGATTTCCCTAGCAGGGGGAGCGGGACGCAGTATTTT.

This clonotype was seen repeatedly, ten times or more. The chain links TRBV20-1 to TRBJ2-1; D gene ambiguous. From germline, CDR1 is DFQATT and CDR2 SNEGSKA (reference sequence). Trimming took off 3 bases at V and 4 bases at J, with 25 bases between the two ends. The CDR3 totals 18 residues. The CDR3 DNA reads TGCAGTGCTAGTCTCACCCCCGTCTTAGGGAAAAGTTACAATGAGCAGTTCTTC. It encodes CSASLTPVLGKSYNEQFF.

This clonotype was counted between two and nine times. The V and J genes are TRBV11-2 and TRBJ2-5; a weak D match, TRBD2 (6 bases). This CDR3 region has 16 residues. The ends were cut back, 8 bases at V and 2 bases at J, with 21 bases in the middle. Per the germline V gene, CDR1 is SGHAT and CDR2 is FQNNGV. This CDR3 is CASSGPRTTRQETQYF. CDR3 DNA sequence: TGTGCCAGCTCCGGACCGAGGACTACCAGGCAAGAGACCCAGTACTTC. Variable domain in full (rest from reference TRBV11-2 and TRBJ2-5): EAGVAQSPRYKIIEKRQSVAFWCNPISGHATLYWYQQILGQGPKLLIQFQNNGVVDDSQLPKDRFSAERLKGVDSTLKIQPAKLEDSAVYLCASSGPRTTRQETQYFGPGTRLLVL.

This clonotype came up a few times. V is TRBV5-1 and J is TRBJ1-6; the D is unclear. This CDR3 has 14 amino acids. Germline V lookup: CDR1 SGHRS, CDR2 YFSETQ. Trimming took 8 bases from V and 4 from J, leaving 13 bases between them. The CDR3 sequence is CARIPSRYNSPLHF. CDR3 bases: TGCGCCAGGATACCGTCCAGGTATAATTCACCCCTCCACTTT.

This clonotype was seen ten or more times. The chain combines TRBV20-1 with TRBJ2-5, with TRBD2 matching over 8 bases. The CDR3 is 15 residues long. Germline V gives CDR1 DFQATT, CDR2 SNEGSKA (reference sequence). Trimming removed 0 bases from V and 5 bases from J; junction bases left unmatched: 8. CDR3 coding DNA: TGCAGTGCTAGAGAATTTCGGGAGGGGCTGGAGACCCAGTACTTC. Translating it yields CSAREFREGLETQYF.

The chain carries TRBV24-1 and TRBJ1-2, with 7 bases lining up with TRBD1. After removal of 4 bases from V and 4 bases from J, the junction contained 5 bases not matched to a gene. CDR1 is KGHDR and CDR2 is SFDVKD in the germline V gene. This CDR3 comprises 14 residues. The CDR3 coding sequence is TGTGCCACCAGTGAAAGGACAGGATCCTATGGCTACACCTTC. Protein product: CATSERTGSYGYTF.

This clonotype was observed a few times. The chain carries TRBV9 and TRBJ1-6; D gene ambiguous. V dropped 3 bases and J dropped 10 bases, with 11 bases sitting between them. Germline lookup yields CDR1 SGDLS and CDR2 YYNGEE. The CDR3 contains 13 residues. The CDR3 coding sequence is TGTGCCAGCAGCGCAGTACAAAGGTCACCCCTCCACTTT. Protein sequence: CASSAVQRSPLHF.

In its sample, this clonotype was seen a few times. The V gene is TRBV7-9, the J gene TRBJ1-5; D perhaps matches TRBD1 (5 bases). The CDR3 is made up of 13 amino acids. Trimming shortened V by 11 bases and J by 5 bases, and 16 bases separated the two germline ends. From germline, CDR1 is SEHNR and CDR2 FQNEAQ (reference sequence). The CDR3 DNA is TGTGCCTCCAAGGCAGGGTTGGATCAGCCCCAGCATTTT. Translating gives CASKAGLDQPQHF.

This clonotype was counted only a few times. J is TRBJ1-6 and V is TRBV6-5; weak D call: TRBD1 (5 bases). The germline V gene encodes CDR1 MNHEY and CDR2 SVGAGI. The CDR3 is made up of 14 amino acids. V was shortened by 5 bases and J by 9 bases, with 14 bases between the two germline ends. As DNA, the CDR3 is TGTGCCAGCAGTCCGACAGAGTCCTTTTCACCCCTCCACTTT. It translates to CASSPTESFSPLHF.